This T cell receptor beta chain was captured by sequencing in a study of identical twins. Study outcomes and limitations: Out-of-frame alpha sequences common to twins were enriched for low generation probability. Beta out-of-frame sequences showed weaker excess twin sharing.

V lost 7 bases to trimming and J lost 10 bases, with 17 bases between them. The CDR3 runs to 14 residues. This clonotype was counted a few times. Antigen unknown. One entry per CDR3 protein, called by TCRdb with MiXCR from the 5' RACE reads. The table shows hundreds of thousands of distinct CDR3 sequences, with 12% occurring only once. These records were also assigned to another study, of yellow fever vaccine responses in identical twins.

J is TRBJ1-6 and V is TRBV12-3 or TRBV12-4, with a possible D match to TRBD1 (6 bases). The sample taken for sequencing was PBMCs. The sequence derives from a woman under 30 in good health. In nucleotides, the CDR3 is TGTGCCAGCAACACTAGGGGGGGCCAGTCACCCCTCCACTTT. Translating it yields CASNTRGGQSPLHF.